One sample yielded the 30 T cell receptor beta chains listed below, sequenced in a study of regulatory T cells in long-lasting Graves disease. Regarding time point: newly diagnosed GD, antithyroid drugs for less than 3 months. With RNA extracted from PBMCs as input, the TCR library was made. Investigators prepared the TCR beta libraries by applying iRepertoire HTBI primers and Arm-PCR of CDR3 regions. TCRdb re-analysed the multiplex PCR reads in MiXCR, keeping a single row per CDR3 protein. In the table there are 530,000 or so distinct CDR3 sequences, approximately 12% of which are singletons. These sequences were also reported in another study, on T cells in Graves' hyperthyroidism and ophthalmopathy.

The sample in question was peripheral blood mononuclear cells (PBMCs), obtained at new diagnosis, from a patient treated with antithyroid drugs. These receptors were taken from a man aged 25-40 years with Graves disease.

Ten or more counts support this clonotype. The genes are TRBV7-2 and TRBJ1-3, with D unresolved. Between the trimmed V and J ends, which lost 3 bases and 3 bases, there was a span of 9 bases. Germline values: CDR1 SGHTA, CDR2 FQGNSA. CDR3 length equals 14 residues. CDR3 nucleotide sequence: TGTGCCAGCAGCTTGCGAGGAAATGGAAACACCATATATTTT. Its translation: CASSLRGNGNTIYF.

The sample holds many counts of this clonotype. The chain carries TRBV20-1 and TRBJ2-1; D gene ambiguous. The ends were cut back, 0 bases at V and 10 bases at J, with 10 bases in the middle. Germline CDR1 reads DFQATT; CDR2 reads SNEGSKA (reference sequence). The length of the CDR3 is 12 residues. CDR3 bases: TGCAGTGCTAGAGAGGGTGGCTTCGAGCAGTTCTTC. It codes for CSAREGGFEQFF.

This clonotype was counted at least ten times. V usage is TRBV30 and J usage is TRBJ2-1; maybe TRBD2 (6 bases). Trimming left V 8 bases short and J 1 base short, with 9 bases between. Per the germline V gene, CDR1 is GTSNPN and CDR2 is SVGIG (reference sequence). This CDR3 has 12 residues. CDR3 nucleotides: TGTGCCCAGAGCGGGTCCTACAATGAGCAGTTCTTC. Protein product: CAQSGSYNEQFF.

This clonotype was counted ten times or more. The chain combines TRBV11-3 with TRBJ2-1; a weak D match, TRBD2 (5 bases). Per the germline V gene, CDR1 is SGHNT and CDR2 is YENEEA. The CDR3 extends over 15 amino acids. V lost 0 bases, J lost 9 bases, and 15 bases lay in between. The CDR3 region is CASSLDKRVGVEQFF. Written as DNA, the CDR3 is TGTGCCAGCAGCTTAGATAAAAGGGTCGGGGTTGAGCAGTTCTTC.

This clonotype has just one count. The rearrangement joins TRBV4-1 to TRBJ1-5; D gene unclear. V was clipped by 4 bases and J by 2 bases, with 21 bases between them. This CDR3 contains 18 residues. Per germline, CDR1 MGHRA and CDR2 YSYEKL. In DNA, the CDR3 is TGCGCCAGCAGCCCGACGGACTTCCAGGTAAGGCGCAATCAGCCCCAGCATTTT. Encoded protein: CASSPTDFQVRRNQPQHF.

The chain joins TRBV12-3 or TRBV12-4 to TRBJ2-3; 9 bases line up with TRBD1. The DNA end favors TRBJ2-5, so the J call may be wrong. This CDR3 region has 14 residues. CDR3 residues: CASSVRQGGETQYF. The CDR3 DNA reads as TGTGCCAGCAGTGTGCGACAGGGGGGAGAGACCCAGTACTTC.

This chain connects TRBV7-2 to TRBJ2-4; the D gene is possibly TRBD2 (6 bases). Germline CDR1 and CDR2: SGHTA and FQGNSA. With 1 base removed from V and 6 bases from J, the gap between germline ends came to 13 bases. The CDR3 consists of 15 residues. CDR3 coding DNA: TGTGCCAGCAGCTTAGTGGCCTCGGGAGTAAACATTCAGTACTTC. This codes for CASSLVASGVNIQYF.

This clonotype was seen ten or more times. The V and J genes are TRBV6-1 and TRBJ1-5; the match to TRBD1 covers 7 bases. Trimming took 10 bases from V and 1 from J; bases not matched to a gene: 10. Germline V gene lookup returns CDR1 MNHNS and CDR2 SASEGT. CDR3 size: 15 residues. The CDR3 bases are TGTGCCATTCGACCCGGGGACAGAAGCAATCAGCCCCAGCATTTT. This gives the protein CAIRPGDRSNQPQHF.

A note on this clonotype: An end of the junction does not agree with germline; a read error may underlie this. This chain's CDR3 is CAGSLVLQETQYF. CDR3 sequence (DNA): TGTGCCGGCAGCTTGGTTTTACAGGAGACCCAGTACTTC. The genes are TRBV5-6 and TRBJ2-1; D is undetermined. TRBJ2-5 matches the DNA end more closely, so the J call is doubtful. Germline V gives CDR1 SGHDT, CDR2 YYEEEE. The CDR3 has 13 residues.

The genes are TRBV30 and TRBJ1-3; a possible D gene is TRBD1 (6 bases). Trimming stripped 1 base from V and 2 bases from J, with 15 bases between. This CDR3 region has 16 residues. Per germline, CDR1 GTSNPN and CDR2 SVGIG (reference sequence). As DNA, the CDR3 is TGTGCCTGGAGTGGCGGAAGCAGGGGAACTGGAAACACCATATATTTT. Its translation is CAWSGGSRGTGNTIYF. The full variable domain, its missing parts supplied by reference TRBV30 and TRBJ1-3, is SQTIHQWPATLVQPVGSPLSLECTVEGTSNPNLYWYRQAAGRGLQLLFYSVGIGQISSEVPQNLSASRPQDRQFILSSKKLLLSDSGFYLCAWSGGSRGTGNTIYFGEGSWLTVV.

This clonotype was found a few times. The chain carries TRBV19 and TRBJ2-7, with D perhaps TRBD1 or TRBD2 (6 bases each). V was trimmed by 10 bases and J by 4 bases, leaving 20 bases between them. CDR1 is LNHDA, CDR2 SQIVND, per germline (reference sequence). This CDR3 contains 14 residues. CDR3: CATSPGPGAYEQYF. The CDR3 DNA reads as TGTGCCACCTCCCCCGGGCCGGGGGCATACGAGCAGTACTTC.

This chain connects TRBV7-8 to TRBJ2-7; TRBD2 aligns across 11 bases. The trim removed 3 bases at V and 0 bases at J, leaving 7 bases unmatched. CDR1 is SGHVS and CDR2 is FQNEAQ in the germline V gene. The CDR3 has 17 amino acids. The CDR3 DNA follows: TGTGCCAGCAGCTTGAGCGGGACTAGCGGCAGCTCCTACGAGCAGTACTTC. It encodes CASSLSGTSGSSYEQYF.

This clonotype has at least ten counts. The V gene is TRBV28, the J gene TRBJ2-1, with unresolved D. Germline values: CDR1 MDHEN, CDR2 SYDVKM. Trimming left V 5 bases short and J 2 bases short, with 10 bases between. The length of the CDR3 is 14 residues. The CDR3 loop is CASSEAVTYNEQFF. For the CDR3, the DNA is TGTGCCAGCAGTGAAGCAGTGACCTACAATGAGCAGTTCTTC.

This clonotype was picked up many times. This chain uses TRBV7-2 with TRBJ2-3; no reliable D call. Germline CDR1 SGHTA, CDR2 FQGNSA. V was shortened by 7 bases and J by 6 bases, with 17 bases between the two germline ends. CDR3 length equals 14 residues. The CDR3 nucleotides read TGTGCCAGCAAACCCGGCGGAGCTCGGGATACGCAGTATTTT. Translated: CASKPGGARDTQYF. Complete variable domain (other parts from reference TRBV7-2 and TRBJ2-3): GAGVSQSPSNKVTEKGKDVELRCDPISGHTALYWYRQSLGQGLEFLIYFQGNSAPDKSGLPSDRFSAERTGGSVSTLTIQRTQQEDSAVYLCASKPGGARDTQYFGPGTRLTVL.

This clonotype occurred many times. The chain joins TRBV6-2 or TRBV6-3 to TRBJ2-4, with TRBD2 matching over 14 bases. Germline-derived CDR1 and CDR2 are MNHEY and SVGEGT. J was trimmed by 2 bases and V by 5 bases; bases with no gene match: 5. There are 17 residues in the CDR3. This CDR3 is CASSTRTSGRTKNIQYF. CDR3 in DNA: TGTGCCAGCAGTACTCGGACTAGCGGGAGGACCAAAAACATTCAGTACTTC.

The sample holds a few counts of this clonotype. The J gene is TRBJ1-3, the V gene TRBV20-1, with D perhaps TRBD1 (5 bases). Trimming cost V 5 bases and J 2 bases, with 7 bases left between them. Germline values: CDR1 DFQATT, CDR2 SNEGSKA (reference sequence). The CDR3 totals 12 residues. The DNA of the CDR3 is TGCAGTGCTTGGGGGGCTGGAAACACCATATATTTT. Residues: CSAWGAGNTIYF.

The gene calls are TRBV12-3 or TRBV12-4 and TRBJ1-1; maybe TRBD1 (5 bases). Between the trimmed V and J ends, which lost 6 bases and 2 bases, there was a span of 10 bases. The CDR3 sequence is 13 residues long. CDR3 protein: CASSRQINTEAFF. The CDR3 nucleotides are TGTGCCAGCAGCAGACAGATCAACACTGAAGCTTTCTTT.

This clonotype was found many times. J is TRBJ1-5 and V is TRBV12-3 or TRBV12-4, with D perhaps matching TRBD1 (6 bases). The CDR3 totals 15 residues. Trimming left V 0 bases short and J 6 bases short, with 12 bases between. CDR3 DNA sequence: TGTGCCAGCAGTTTAGCCGGGCAGGGGCCTCAGCCCCAGCATTTT. It encodes CASSLAGQGPQPQHF.

This clonotype was detected many times. This rearrangement joins TRBV10-1 to TRBJ2-1; 11 bases are shared with TRBD1. The length of the CDR3 is 17 residues. With 9 bases clipped from V and 2 bases from J, the junction kept 12 bases outside the gene matches. Germline lookup yields CDR1 WNHNN and CDR2 SYGVQD (reference sequence). Here the CDR3 reads CARGTGGREVPYNEQFF. The CDR3 nucleotides are TGCGCCAGGGGGACAGGGGGGCGGGAGGTCCCCTACAATGAGCAGTTCTTC.

Regarding this clonotype: One end of the junction does not line up with germline, which may come from a read error. The V gene is TRBV7-2, the J gene TRBJ2-1; a possible D gene is TRBD2 (6 bases). The germline CDR1 and CDR2 sequences are SGHTA and FQGNSA. The CDR3 sequence is 18 residues long. The DNA for the CDR3 is TGTGCCAGCAGCTTAAGGTCGGCTAGCGCGAGCTCCCACAATGAGCAGTTCTTC. Its translation: CASSLRSASASSHNEQFF.

For the CDR3, the DNA is TGTGCCAGCAGCGGACCGGGTGCAGATACGCAGTATTTT. Translation: CASSGPGADTQYF. This chain joins TRBV11-2 and TRBJ2-3; D gene uncertain. This CDR3 is 13 amino acids long. Between the trimmed V and J ends, which lost 5 bases and 4 bases, there was a span of 10 bases. Germline V gene sequence: CDR1 SGHAT, CDR2 FQNNGV.

This clonotype was recorded many times. The gene calls are TRBV2 and TRBJ2-5, with 12 nucleotides matching TRBD2. There are 14 residues in the CDR3. Germline V gene data show CDR1 as SNHLY and CDR2 as FYNNEI. V gave up 6 bases and J gave up 4 bases; unmatched junction bases: 3. The CDR3: CASRKGLAGETQYF. CDR3 DNA: TGTGCCAGCAGGAAGGGACTAGCGGGAGAGACCCAGTACTTC.

This clonotype was seen repeatedly, ten times or more. The chain employs TRBV6-1 and TRBJ2-5; 10 bases are shared with TRBD1. The germline V gene encodes CDR1 MNHNS and CDR2 SASEGT. V gave up 8 bases and J gave up 5 bases; unmatched junction bases: 11. This CDR3 spans 15 amino acids. CDR3 nucleotide sequence: TGTGCCAGCCTACCGGGACAGGGGAGGTTGGAGACCCAGTACTTC. Amino acid sequence: CASLPGQGRLETQYF.

Of note for this clonotype: A much larger clone differs from this one at a single base, so this may be a read error. The chain uses TRBV12-3 or TRBV12-4 and TRBJ1-2, with 8 bases identical to TRBD1. V lost 8 bases and J lost 5; bases outside the gene matches: 13. The CDR3 loop spans 15 amino acids. The DNA for the CDR3 is TGTGCCAGCGGCCCCTCAGACAGGGGATTATATGGCTACACCTTC. Residues: CASGPSDRGLYGYTF.

This clonotype was seen at least ten times. The rearrangement joins TRBV29-1 to TRBJ2-2, with 8 bases identical to TRBD1. Germline CDR1 is SQVTM and CDR2 is ANQGSEA. With V trimmed by 6 bases and J by 7 bases, 7 bases remained unmatched. The CDR3 spans 13 residues. The DNA of the CDR3 is TGCAGCGTCCGGACAGGGCGGGACGGGGAGCTGTTTTTT. This codes for CSVRTGRDGELFF.

This clonotype was detected ten times or more. This chain connects TRBV20-1 to TRBJ2-1; D possibly corresponds to TRBD2 (5 bases). Germline CDR1 is DFQATT and CDR2 is SNEGSKA (reference sequence). Trimming shortened V by 3 bases and J by 5 bases, and 14 bases separated the two germline ends. This CDR3 has 14 residues. The CDR3 spells CSASLRAVNNEQFF. The CDR3 coding sequence is TGCAGTGCTAGTCTGCGGGCGGTCAACAATGAGCAGTTCTTC.

This clonotype appeared many times. The rearrangement uses TRBV27 and TRBJ2-7; 8 bases agree with TRBD1. With V trimmed by 5 bases and J by 2 bases, 8 bases remained unmatched. Looked up from germline, CDR1 is MNHEY and CDR2 is SMNVEV (reference sequence). The CDR3 runs to 15 residues. The CDR3 DNA is TGTGCCAGCAGTGCCAGGGGGCTTAACGCCTACGAGCAGTACTTC. Translating it yields CASSARGLNAYEQYF.

This clonotype came up once. Possible read error: a much larger clone is one base away. The chain links TRBV12-3 or TRBV12-4 to TRBJ2-5; 14 bases map to TRBD2. The CDR3 covers 14 residues. After removal of 5 bases from V and 4 bases from J, the junction contained 0 bases not matched to a gene. The CDR3: CASSGLAGGETQYF. The CDR3 DNA reads TGTGCCAGCAGTGGACTAGCGGGAGGAGAGACCCAGTACTTC.

There are a few counts of this clonotype. V is TRBV12-3 or TRBV12-4 and J is TRBJ1-2; D gene unclear. The CDR3 sequence is 13 residues long. V lost 5 bases and J 8 bases, leaving 15 bases between the germline ends. The CDR3 DNA sequence: TGTGCCAGCAGTCCAAGGACCCTGAGGGGCTACACCTTC. Encoded protein: CASSPRTLRGYTF.

The V call is TRBV4-1, the J call TRBJ2-3; 7 bases align to TRBD1. The CDR3 runs to 15 residues. Germline V gene data show CDR1 as MGHRA and CDR2 as YSYEKL. The trim removed 5 bases at V and 2 bases at J, leaving 7 bases unmatched. The CDR3, as DNA: TGCGCCAGCAGCTACCGGGACAGCTCCACAGATACGCAGTATTTT. It codes for CASSYRDSSTDTQYF.